The subject of this entry is one T cell receptor beta chain. Its antigen remains unidentified. No much larger clone exists at a distance of one base, and base qualities are not known. The sample is drawn from a study of patients and donors after allogeneic stem cell transplantation (TCRdb year 2020). CDR1 and CDR2 (SEHNR, FQNEAQ) derive from the germline V gene (reference sequence). Trimming at the junction amounts to 4 bases on V and 3 bases on J, and the germline ends lie 24 bases apart. The CDR3, from cysteine to phenylalanine, totals 18 residues. Of all the DNA, just the CDR3 is kept, 54 bases in frame from base 1. Preparation of the library involved RT-PCR. For sequencing, a NextSeq 550 was employed. Using fastp trimming at Q25 and MiXCR clonotype assembly, TCRdb reanalyzed the public sequencing data and kept in-frame beta chains. Identical CDR3 protein sequences are pooled into one entry, listed with their most common genes and DNA. A total of about 160,000 distinct CDR3 sequences appear in this sample, 25% to 35% of them only once. Around 3.2% of the sample comes from the top ten.

This clonotype originated in a human donor who was either an allogeneic HSCT recipient or a stem cell or donor lymphocyte infusion donor (not recorded which). It is not recorded whose cells these are; they may come from a transplant donor. The sequence joins TRBV7-9 to TRBJ1-2; a tentative D call is TRBD1 (6 bases match). Source material: blood, either unsorted or a sorted T cell fraction (not recorded which). The CDR3 corresponds to CASSSTGTPIGGDYGYTF. The nucleotide sequence reads as follows: TGTGCCAGCAGCTCCACGGGGACACCCATCGGGGGTGACTATGGCTACACCTTC.